This passage covers 20 T cell receptor beta chains from one sample sequenced in a study of T cell repertoires in cytomegalovirus infection. From the reads, TCRdb called clonotypes with MiXCR, one entry per CDR3 protein. The sample lists about 200,000 distinct CDR3 sequences, more than 9% seen once, with roughly 4.8% in the top ten. Sample: PBMCs. The receptors here all came from a human donor in good health (CMV status not recorded). Some clones in this sample may be carry-over from other donors' samples.

The V and J genes are TRBV10-3 and TRBJ2-7; D unresolved. V dropped 2 bases and J dropped 3 bases, with 11 bases sitting between them. The germline V gene has CDR1 ENHRY and CDR2 SYGVKD. The CDR3 runs to 14 residues. CDR3 residues: CAISEPPHFYEQYF. The CDR3 region has the DNA TGTGCCATCAGTGAGCCCCCACATTTCTACGAGCAGTACTTC.

The V and J genes are TRBV14 and TRBJ2-7; maybe TRBD2 (5 bases). From germline, CDR1 is SGHDN and CDR2 FVKESK. The ends were cut back, 1 base at V and 2 bases at J, with 9 bases in the middle. The CDR3 is made up of 14 amino acids. CDR3 nucleotides: TGTGCCAGCAGCCAAGTGTTGCGGGCCTACGAGCAGTACTTC. Amino acid sequence: CASSQVLRAYEQYF.

This clonotype was counted at least ten times. The CDR3 DNA sequence: TGTGCCAGCACCCCCTCGGGCTCGACGCGACACAATGAGCAGTTCTTC. This sequence encodes CASTPSGSTRHNEQFF. The chain combines TRBV7-2 with TRBJ2-1; D remains ambiguous. V dropped 7 bases and J dropped 5 bases, with 21 bases sitting between them. Germline values: CDR1 SGHTA, CDR2 FQGNSA. The CDR3 consists of 16 residues.

The sample holds many counts of this clonotype. In nucleotides, the CDR3 is TGTGCCAGCAGCCGTAGACTAGCGGATACCGAGCAGTACTTC. Translation gives CASSRRLADTEQYF. The chain combines TRBV7-2 with TRBJ2-7, with 9 positions matching TRBD2. Germline trimming cut 5 bases from V and 6 bases from J; bases unmatched to any gene: 8. Germline V gene lookup returns CDR1 SGHTA and CDR2 FQGNSA. The CDR3 consists of 14 residues.

This clonotype was counted many times. The gene calls are TRBV12-3 or TRBV12-4 and TRBJ1-5; a weak D match, TRBD1 (6 bases). CDR3 size: 15 residues. V was shortened by 7 bases and J by 3 bases, with 16 bases between the two germline ends. For the CDR3, the DNA is TGTGCCAGCAATCGGGACATCGTTTACAATCAGCCCCAGCATTTT. Protein product: CASNRDIVYNQPQHF.

This chain connects TRBV20-1 to TRBJ2-1, with 12 bases fitting TRBD2. The V and J ends lost 5 bases and 12 bases, in that order; junction bases with no gene match: 2. Germline V CDR1 and CDR2: DFQATT, SNEGSKA (reference sequence). This CDR3 is 11 amino acids long. CDR3 nucleotide sequence: TGCAGTGCTGGACTAGCGGGACGGCAGTTCTTC. This encodes CSAGLAGRQFF.

This clonotype was counted many times. V usage is TRBV9 and J usage is TRBJ2-5, with 7 nucleotides matching TRBD2. The CDR3 has 14 residues. The germline V gene has CDR1 SGDLS and CDR2 YYNGEE. J gave up 1 base and V 4 bases, and 4 bases lay outside the gene matches. CDR3 nucleotides: TGTGCCAGCAGCTATGGGACTACCCAAGAGACCCAGTACTTC. Encoded protein: CASSYGTTQETQYF.

Regarding this clonotype: One end of the junction does not line up with germline, which may come from a read error. This chain connects TRBV7-2 to TRBJ2-3; 9 nucleotides match TRBD2. The CDR3 is made up of 16 amino acids. The germline V gene encodes CDR1 SGHTA and CDR2 FQGNSA. The CDR3 protein is CVSSLSAGGPTDTQYF. In nucleotides, the CDR3 is TGTGTCAGCAGCTTAAGTGCGGGGGGGCCCACAGATACGCAGTATTTT.

This clonotype was found many times. The rearrangement links TRBV28 to TRBJ1-5; TRBD1 might be the D (6 bases). The CDR3 spans 19 residues. Germline V gene lookup returns CDR1 MDHEN and CDR2 SYDVKM. Trimming took off 2 bases at V and 0 bases at J, with 20 bases between the two ends. The DNA for the CDR3 is TGTGCCAGCAGTTTAATGGGGGGGAAACAGGGACTTAGCAATCAGCCCCAGCATTTT. It translates to CASSLMGGKQGLSNQPQHF.

This clonotype was recorded at least ten times. J is TRBJ2-7 and V is TRBV6-2 or TRBV6-3; TRBD1 agrees at 7 bases. V dropped 4 bases and J dropped 4; count of bases not matched to a gene: 16. Germline V gene data show CDR1 as MNHEY and CDR2 as SVGEGT. The CDR3 has 17 residues. CDR3 DNA: TGTGCCAGCAGTTCCCACCCTCCGGGACAGACAGTATACGAGCAGTACTTC. It codes for CASSSHPPGQTVYEQYF.

This clonotype was counted ten times or more. This rearrangement joins TRBV7-2 to TRBJ1-1; D ambiguous. The CDR3 runs 13 residues. Germline loops: CDR1 SGHTA, CDR2 FQGNSA. Trimming shortened V by 5 bases and J by 5 bases, and 12 bases separated the two germline ends. CDR3 loop: CASSASRGTEAFF. Written as DNA, the CDR3 is TGTGCCAGCAGCGCCTCCCGGGGAACTGAAGCTTTCTTT.

This clonotype was recorded many times. The chain employs TRBV11-1 and TRBJ2-7, with D maybe TRBD2 (6 bases). The germline CDR1 and CDR2 sequences are SGHAT and FQDESV (reference sequence). The CDR3 totals 16 residues. V was cut by 0 bases and J by 3 bases, with 15 bases left in between. The CDR3, as DNA: TGTGCCAGCAGCTTAGCGGGCCAGGGAGGAAGCTACGAGCAGTACTTC. Translation gives CASSLAGQGGSYEQYF.

This clonotype was seen ten or more times. The chain joins TRBV7-2 to TRBJ1-1; maybe TRBD1 (5 bases). V lost 5 bases and J lost 2, with 12 bases in between. CDR1 and CDR2 from the germline V gene are SGHTA and FQGNSA. The length of the CDR3 is 14 residues. The DNA for the CDR3 is TGTGCCAGCAGCCCGGGGGGGTTCAACACTGAAGCTTTCTTT. It yields the protein CASSPGGFNTEAFF.

This clonotype showed up just a few times. The V gene is TRBV28, the J gene TRBJ1-3; D possibly corresponds to TRBD1 (6 bases). Germline V gene sequence: CDR1 MDHEN, CDR2 SYDVKM. V lost 2 bases, J lost 7 bases, and 9 bases lay in between. This CDR3 spans 13 amino acids. This CDR3 is CASSLRQDNTIYF. CDR3 in DNA: TGTGCCAGCAGTTTAAGACAGGACAACACCATATATTTT.

This clonotype was picked up many times. The chain joins TRBV28 to TRBJ1-1; D call uncertain. Trimming cost V 2 bases and J 5 bases, with 12 bases left between them. The CDR3 is made up of 14 amino acids. The germline CDR1 and CDR2 sequences are MDHEN and SYDVKM. For the CDR3, the DNA is TGTGCCAGCAGTTTACATGGAGGAGGGACTGAAGCTTTCTTT. It is translated as CASSLHGGGTEAFF.

This clonotype was counted many times. The chain is built from TRBV7-9 and TRBJ1-2, with no clear D. Germline CDR1 and CDR2: SEHNR and FQNEAQ (reference sequence). The CDR3 has 13 residues. Between the trimmed V and J ends, which lost 4 bases and 1 base, there was a span of 7 bases. Written as DNA, the CDR3 is TGTGCCAGCAGCTCACAGAATAACTATGGCTACACCTTC. This encodes CASSSQNNYGYTF.

This clonotype was recorded many times. The chain carries TRBV7-2 and TRBJ1-1, with D possibly TRBD1 on 6 matching bases. V lost 1 base and J 4 bases, leaving 16 bases between the germline ends. The CDR3 is 16 amino acids. Germline loops: CDR1 SGHTA, CDR2 FQGNSA. The CDR3, as DNA: TGTGCCAGCAGCTTAGGGTTGGGGGGCTGGGGCACTGAAGCTTTCTTT. Translated: CASSLGLGGWGTEAFF.

A remark on this clonotype: This could be a read error, since a much larger clone is one nucleotide away. In this CDR3 the conserved last residue, phenylalanine or tryptophan, is missing, so a read error is likely. The chain uses TRBV10-3 and TRBJ2-1; 9 bases fit TRBD1. Germline loops: CDR1 ENHRY, CDR2 SYGVKD. The CDR3 is 14 amino acids. V gave up 2 bases and J gave up 7 bases; unmatched junction bases: 3. The CDR3, as DNA: TGTGCCATCAGTGAGAGGGACAGGGAGAATGAGCAGTTCTTG. Protein product: CAISERDRENEQFL.

This rearrangement joins TRBV11-2 to TRBJ2-2, with unresolved D. The CDR3 is 15 amino acids. Germline V gene lookup returns CDR1 SGHAT and CDR2 FQNNGV. V was shortened by 10 bases and J by 4 bases, with 19 bases between the two germline ends. The CDR3 coding sequence is TGTGCCACACCTTCGGCGCCTTCGGGCACCGGGGAGCTGTTTTTT. Translation gives CATPSAPSGTGELFF. Full variable domain (missing parts from reference TRBV11-2 and TRBJ2-2): EAGVAQSPRYKIIEKRQSVAFWCNPISGHATLYWYQQILGQGPKLLIQFQNNGVVDDSQLPKDRFSAERLKGVDSTLKIQPAKLEDSAVYLCATPSAPSGTGELFFGEGSRLTVL.

This clonotype appeared many times. The J gene is TRBJ1-4, the V gene TRBV29-1; D not resolved. V lost 4 bases and J lost 8, with 8 bases in between. The CDR3 runs to 11 residues. Germline V gene sequence: CDR1 SQVTM, CDR2 ANQGSEA. CDR3 sequence (DNA): TGCAGCGTTGGTCATGGGGAAAAACTGTTTTTT. Encoded protein: CSVGHGEKLFF.